In its sample, the clone carrying this T cell receptor (beta chain) was seen a few times. Its antigen is as yet unknown. The data originate from a study of lymphopenia after photon versus proton radiotherapy. Study results and limitations: Post-nadir diversity loss with photons came from oligoclonal expansion, particularly CD8+ Temra cells. Post-nadir TCR diversity decline inversely tracked overall survival among those who died. Authors raise, but do not show, better survival with proton therapy. Photon-treated patients lost naive T cells and TCR diversity; proton-treated stayed stable.

Germline V gives CDR1 MNHEY, CDR2 SMNVEV (reference sequence). This CDR3 spans 15 amino acids. Trimming left V 5 bases short and J 2 bases short, with 10 bases between. Only in-frame clones appear in the TCRdb table, and some are missing; sequencing was by immunoSEQ multiplex PCR. The sample records some 29,000 clones, roughly 86% being singletons. The sequencing here drew on peripheral blood, taken from a patient treated with proton-based radiotherapy. This chain links TRBV27 with TRBJ2-6; D might be TRBD1 (5 bases). The receptor was isolated from a woman aged 55-69 years with cholangiocarcinoma. Some clones in this sample may be carry-over from other donors' samples. CDR3 region: CASSGQGAGANVLTF. CDR3 DNA sequence: TGTGCCAGCAGTGGGCAAGGGGCTGGGGCCAACGTCCTGACTTTC.